The following is a TCR beta chain sequence with its context. What it binds is unknown. V lost 3 bases and J lost 4, with 6 bases in between. This CDR3 is 12 amino acids long. This entry comes from a study of response to subunit inactivated influenza vaccine. Study-level findings and limits: It was suggested by the authors that few new T cells are recruited by each seasonal influenza vaccination.

TCRdb fed the RT-PCR reads into MiXCR, producing one record per CDR3 protein. This sample carries 610,000 or so distinct CDR3 sequences, 12% to 15% of them seen once, and the ten largest clones take more than 9.5%. The source material was PBMCs from blood, sampled 12 days after vaccination. This clonotype was sampled from a man aged 50 to 59 who received an inactivated influenza vaccine. The V gene is TRBV12-3 or TRBV12-4, the J gene TRBJ1-2, with D unresolved. CDR3 bases: TGTGCCAGCAGTTTGAGCCGCTATGGCTACACCTTC. Its translation: CASSLSRYGYTF.